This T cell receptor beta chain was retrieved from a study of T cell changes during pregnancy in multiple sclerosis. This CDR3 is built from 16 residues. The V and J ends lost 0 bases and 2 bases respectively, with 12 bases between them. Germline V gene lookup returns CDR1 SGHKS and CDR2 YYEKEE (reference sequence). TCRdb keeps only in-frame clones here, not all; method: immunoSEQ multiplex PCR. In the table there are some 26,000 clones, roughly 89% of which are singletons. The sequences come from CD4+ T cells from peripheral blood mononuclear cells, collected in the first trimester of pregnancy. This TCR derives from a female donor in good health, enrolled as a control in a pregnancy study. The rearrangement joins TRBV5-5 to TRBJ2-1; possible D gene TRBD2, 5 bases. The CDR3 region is CASSLVWTGTYNEQFF. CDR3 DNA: TGTGCCAGCAGCTTGGTTTGGACCGGGACCTACAATGAGCAGTTCTTC.